The 13 T cell receptor beta chains listed next were all sequenced from one sample in a study of Ad26.COV2.S vaccination and SARS-CoV-2 variants (dated by TCRdb to 2020 to 2023). The method was the immunoSEQ multiplex PCR assay. TCRdb re-hosts the immuneACCESS table, in-frame sequences only. Its copies lack some clones; in the studies checked, an unresolved V gene accounts for under half of them, and the cause for the rest is not known. Across this sample there are some 290,000 clones, with approximately 86% seen only once. In total, the top ten clones hold more than 1.5% of the sample. This specimen's treatment or condition label, interpreted: some 20 received Ad26.COV2.S at low or high dose, single or two shots; 5 received placebo; per-sample allocation not given. For vaccine and placebo recipients, repertoires were sequenced using samples collected on day 63 after the first injection. Sequencing used peripheral blood, obtained in a trial of Ad26.COV2.S vaccine versus placebo. Receptor source: a person between 18 and 65 years old who received the Ad26.COV2.S COVID-19 vaccine or a placebo.

V and J are TRBV7-6 and TRBJ2-7; D not certain. The CDR3 is made up of 13 amino acids. Trimming pared 1 base from V and 7 bases from J, leaving 11 bases between. In germline, CDR1 is SGHVS, CDR2 FNYEAQ. In DNA, the CDR3 is TGTGCCAGCAGCTTAGACAGTTTCTTGGAGCAGTACTTC. Residues: CASSLDSFLEQYF.

This chain connects TRBV13 to TRBJ1-1; 7 bases map to TRBD1. The germline V gene encodes CDR1 PRHDT and CDR2 FYEKMQ (reference sequence). J was trimmed by 5 bases and V by 8 bases; bases with no gene match: 14. The CDR3 sequence is 15 residues long. The DNA of the CDR3 is TGTGCCAGCGGTGCACAGGGGTACCAGGGGACTGAAGCTTTCTTT. It specifies CASGAQGYQGTEAFF. Based on the CDR3 plus reference TRBV13 and TRBJ1-1, the full variable domain is AAGVIQSPRHLIKEKRETATLKCYPIPRHDTVYWYQQGPGQDPQFLISFYEKMQSDKGSIPDRFSAQQFSDYHSELNMSSLELGDSALYFCASGAQGYQGTEAFFGQGTRLTVV.

This clone is a singleton in its sample. This chain connects TRBV7-9 to TRBJ1-2; TRBD1 agrees at 7 bases. Losses at the gene ends were 1 base for V and 4 bases for J; bases not matched to a gene: 6. This CDR3 comprises 15 residues. CDR1 is SEHNR and CDR2 is FQNEAQ in the germline V gene (reference sequence). The CDR3 DNA reads as TGTGCCAGCAGCTTAGACCAGACAGGGAGCTATGGCTACACCTTC. It codes for CASSLDQTGSYGYTF.

The chain links TRBV27 to TRBJ1-3; D call uncertain. V lost 0 bases, J lost 0 bases, and 6 bases lay in between. The CDR3 loop spans 15 amino acids. Germline CDR1 and CDR2: MNHEY and SMNVEV (reference sequence). DNA for the CDR3: TGTGCCAGCAGTTTATCTGCCCACTCTGGAAACACCATATATTTT. Residues: CASSLSAHSGNTIYF.

This rearrangement joins TRBV30 to TRBJ2-6; D unresolved. This CDR3 comprises 14 residues. V shed 3 bases and J shed 1 base, with 7 bases lying between them. Per the germline V gene, CDR1 is GTSNPN and CDR2 is SVGIG (reference sequence). CDR3 loop: CAWRSVSGANVLTF. The CDR3 nucleotides read TGTGCCTGGAGGAGTGTATCTGGGGCCAACGTCCTGACTTTC. The whole variable domain, filled in from reference TRBV30 and TRBJ2-6, reads SQTIHQWPATLVQPVGSPLSLECTVEGTSNPNLYWYRQAAGRGLQLLFYSVGIGQISSEVPQNLSASRPQDRQFILSSKKLLLSDSGFYLCAWRSVSGANVLTFGAGSRLTVL.

This chain joins TRBV2 and TRBJ1-4, with TRBD1 as a possible D gene (5 bases). The ends were cut back, 4 bases at V and 8 bases at J, with 17 bases in the middle. The germline CDR1 and CDR2 sequences are SNHLY and FYNNEI. The CDR3 sequence is 15 residues long. The CDR3 DNA reads as TGTGCCAGCAGTGCCAGGGTGGGGGGAGAAGAAAAACTGTTTTTT. It translates to CASSARVGGEEKLFF.

The chain is built from TRBV3-1 (or the pseudogene TRBV3-2) and TRBJ2-2; D not certain. The CDR3 is 14 residues long. Germline CDR1 is LGHDT and CDR2 is YNNKEL (reference sequence). V was trimmed by 2 bases and J by 5 bases, leaving 9 bases between them. The CDR3 DNA is TGTGCCAGCAGCCAAAGAGGTGGGACCGGGGAGCTGTTTTTT. It is translated as CASSQRGGTGELFF.

V is TRBV5-8 and J is TRBJ1-1; no clear D gene. V lost 2 bases, J lost 4 bases, and 6 bases lay in between. Germline V CDR1 and CDR2: SGHTS, YDEGEE. The CDR3 runs 12 residues. CDR3 DNA: TGTGCCAGCAGCTTTAAGAGCACTGAAGCTTTCTTT. Protein: CASSFKSTEAFF.

The V call is TRBV6-5, the J call TRBJ1-6; TRBD1 agrees at 7 bases. CDR1 is MNHEY, CDR2 SVGAGI, per germline. The CDR3 length is 15 residues. The V and J ends lost 5 bases and 7 bases, in that order; junction bases with no gene match: 8. For the CDR3, the DNA is TGTGCCAGCAGTCAAATGGGACAGAAAAATTCACCCCTCCACTTT. Protein product: CASSQMGQKNSPLHF.

This clone was found a few times. This rearrangement joins TRBV7-9 to TRBJ2-7, with 7 bases fitting TRBD1. Germline V CDR1 and CDR2: SEHNR, FQNEAQ (reference sequence). The ends lost 5 bases at V and 3 bases at J; junction bases unmatched: 7. The length of the CDR3 is 14 residues. DNA for the CDR3: TGTGCCAGCAGCCCGACGTCAGGGGGCTACGAGCAGTACTTC. It yields the protein CASSPTSGGYEQYF. Based on the CDR3 plus reference TRBV7-9 and TRBJ2-7, the full variable domain is DTGVSQNPRHKITKRGQNVTFRCDPISEHNRLYWYRQTLGQGPEFLTYFQNEAQLEKSRLLSDRFSAERPKGSFSTLEIQRTEQGDSAMYLCASSPTSGGYEQYFGPGTRLTVT.

The chain couples TRBV5-4 to TRBJ1-2, with a weak D call TRBD1 (6 bases). Germline lookup yields CDR1 SGHNT and CDR2 YYREEE (reference sequence). The V gene lost 4 bases and the J gene lost 8 bases, with 15 bases spanning the gap. This CDR3 spans 13 amino acids. The CDR3 is CASSSGGRGGYTF. The CDR3 DNA reads TGTGCCAGCAGCAGCGGGGGGCGCGGGGGCTACACCTTC.

V is TRBV9 and J is TRBJ2-7; D ambiguous. The V end lost 2 bases, the J end lost 3 bases, and 12 bases lay between the germline ends. This CDR3 has 14 residues. Germline assignment: CDR1 SGDLS and CDR2 YYNGEE. The CDR3 DNA reads TGTGCCAGCAGCGTTGGGGAAGGGTACTACGAGCAGTACTTC. As protein: CASSVGEGYYEQYF.

The rearrangement links TRBV12-3 or TRBV12-4 to TRBJ2-3; D remains ambiguous. The CDR3 contains 11 residues. Between the trimmed V and J ends, which lost 5 bases and 7 bases, there was a span of 7 bases. The CDR3 sequence: CASSILNTQYF. CDR3 nucleotides: TGTGCCAGCAGTATTTTAAATACGCAGTATTTT.